This is a list of T cell receptor beta chains from one sample in a study of OX40 agonist ivuxolimab in advanced cancers. Assay used: immunoSEQ multiplex PCR; TCRdb lists only in-frame clones, some missing. The table has 55,000 to 75,000 clones, 75% to 90% seen once. The sample in question was CD4+ or CD8+ T cells sorted from blood, obtained in a trial of the OX40 agonist ivuxolimab. Receptors originate from an adult with an advanced solid tumor such as melanoma, head and neck, liver or kidney cancer. The CDR3 runs from the conserved cysteine through the conserved F or W. Each record gives: V gene, clone size, J gene, D gene, CDR3 length, CDR3 protein, CDR3 DNA. D genes are given only for firm matches. A row's size may be missing; if present it is once, few, many or a size class.

V gene: TRBV4-1; clone size: .; J gene: TRBJ1-6; D gene: .; CDR3 length: 16; CDR3 protein: CASSQVPGAFNSPLHF; CDR3 DNA: TGCGCCAGCAGCCAAGTTCCGGGGGCGTTTAATTCACCCCTCCACTTT
V gene: TRBV5-1; clone size: .; J gene: TRBJ2-5; D gene: .; CDR3 length: 14; CDR3 protein: CASSRLGWQETQYF; CDR3 DNA: TGCGCCAGCAGCAGGTTGGGGTGGCAAGAGACCCAGTACTTC
V gene: TRBV6-5; clone size: .; J gene: TRBJ2-3; D gene: TRBD1; CDR3 length: 15; CDR3 protein: CASSYSGQGGDTQYF; CDR3 DNA: TGTGCCAGCAGTTACTCGGGACAGGGAGGGGATACGCAGTATTTT
V gene: TRBV6-5; clone size: once; J gene: TRBJ2-5; D gene: .; CDR3 length: 14; CDR3 protein: CASSYGGNQETQYF; CDR3 DNA: TGTGCCAGCAGTTACGGAGGGAATCAAGAGACCCAGTACTTC
V gene: TRBV29-1; clone size: .; J gene: TRBJ2-5; D gene: .; CDR3 length: 11; CDR3 protein: CSVPAGETQYF; CDR3 DNA: TGCAGCGTTCCGGCGGGAGAGACCCAGTACTTC
V gene: TRBV2; clone size: once; J gene: TRBJ2-1; D gene: .; CDR3 length: 11; CDR3 protein: CASGGRLRVFF; CDR3 DNA: TGTGCCAGCGGGGGGAGGCTACGGGTGTTCTTC
V gene: TRBV6-5; clone size: once; J gene: TRBJ2-7; D gene: TRBD1; CDR3 length: 14; CDR3 protein: CASSFSGQPREQYF; CDR3 DNA: TGTGCCAGCAGTTTCTCGGGACAGCCTCGGGAGCAGTACTTC
V gene: TRBV25-1; clone size: .; J gene: TRBJ1-1; D gene: .; CDR3 length: 14; CDR3 protein: CASSEHRAVTEAFF; CDR3 DNA: TGTGCCAGCAGTGAACACCGGGCCGTGACTGAAGCTTTCTTT
V gene: TRBV19; clone size: .; J gene: TRBJ2-7; D gene: .; CDR3 length: 16; CDR3 protein: CASSISRGVVSYEQYF; CDR3 DNA: TGTGCCAGTAGTATTTCAAGGGGCGTCGTCTCCTACGAGCAGTACTTC
V gene: TRBV14; clone size: few; J gene: TRBJ1-2; D gene: .; CDR3 length: 15; CDR3 protein: CASSQNHGSVAGYTF; CDR3 DNA: TGTGCCAGCAGCCAAAATCATGGCAGCGTCGCGGGCTACACCTTC
V gene: TRBV6-1; clone size: .; J gene: TRBJ2-3; D gene: .; CDR3 length: 15; CDR3 protein: CASSERGGVRGTQYF; CDR3 DNA: TGTGCCAGCAGTGAACGCGGGGGCGTTCGGGGTACGCAGTATTTT
V gene: TRBV15; clone size: .; J gene: TRBJ2-2; D gene: TRBD2; CDR3 length: 16; CDR3 protein: CATSRDTSGRDGELFF; CDR3 DNA: TGTGCCACCAGCAGAGATACTAGCGGGAGGGACGGGGAGCTGTTTTTT
V gene: TRBV7-9; clone size: .; J gene: TRBJ1-4; D gene: .; CDR3 length: 13; CDR3 protein: CASQQATNEKLFF; CDR3 DNA: TGTGCCAGCCAGCAAGCAACTAATGAAAAACTGTTTTTT
V gene: TRBV4-2; clone size: .; J gene: TRBJ2-1; D gene: .; CDR3 length: 15; CDR3 protein: CASSQDAAFYNEQFF; CDR3 DNA: TGTGCCAGCAGCCAAGATGCGGCTTTTTACAATGAGCAGTTCTTC
V gene: TRBV4-1; clone size: .; J gene: TRBJ2-2; D gene: .; CDR3 length: 15; CDR3 protein: CASSHLDSRTGELFF; CDR3 DNA: TGCGCCAGCAGCCACCTAGACTCTAGGACCGGGGAGCTGTTTTTT
V gene: TRBV9; clone size: .; J gene: TRBJ2-5; D gene: TRBD2; CDR3 length: 17; CDR3 protein: CASSPPAAGGHQETQYF; CDR3 DNA: TGTGCCAGCAGCCCCCCGGCGGCGGGGGGGCACCAAGAGACCCAGTACTTC
V gene: TRBV5-1; clone size: .; J gene: TRBJ2-3; D gene: .; CDR3 length: 14; CDR3 protein: CASSLRLATDTQYF; CDR3 DNA: TGCGCCAGCAGCTTGAGGCTAGCGACAGATACGCAGTATTTT
V gene: TRBV19; clone size: .; J gene: TRBJ1-4; D gene: .; CDR3 length: 13; CDR3 protein: CASSGQRNEKLFF; CDR3 DNA: TGTGCCAGTAGTGGACAGAGGAATGAAAAACTGTTTTTT
V gene: TRBV7-6; clone size: .; J gene: TRBJ2-7; D gene: TRBD1; CDR3 length: 12; CDR3 protein: CASSFHRGEQYF; CDR3 DNA: TGTGCCAGCAGCTTTCACAGGGGCGAGCAGTACTTC
V gene: TRBV30; clone size: .; J gene: TRBJ1-5; D gene: .; CDR3 length: 14; CDR3 protein: CAWSVGQNNQPQHF; CDR3 DNA: TGTGCCTGGAGTGTAGGACAGAACAATCAGCCCCAGCATTTT
V gene: TRBV19; clone size: .; J gene: TRBJ1-5; D gene: TRBD1; CDR3 length: 17; CDR3 protein: CASSPTPDRSRNQPQHF; CDR3 DNA: TGTGCCAGTAGTCCGACCCCGGACAGGTCTCGCAATCAGCCCCAGCATTTT
V gene: TRBV6-6; clone size: .; J gene: TRBJ2-7; D gene: TRBD1; CDR3 length: 14; CDR3 protein: CASSLQGAKDEQYF; CDR3 DNA: TGTGCCAGCAGCCTCCAGGGGGCGAAGGACGAGCAGTACTTC
V gene: TRBV6-5; clone size: .; J gene: TRBJ2-1; D gene: .; CDR3 length: 14; CDR3 protein: CASSYRGRHNEQFF; CDR3 DNA: TGTGCCAGCAGTTACCGGGGCAGACACAATGAGCAGTTCTTC
V gene: TRBV7-9; clone size: once; J gene: TRBJ2-7; D gene: TRBD2; CDR3 length: 17; CDR3 protein: CASSQRLAGRGSLEQYF; CDR3 DNA: TGTGCCAGCAGCCAAAGACTAGCGGGGCGGGGGTCTCTCGAGCAGTACTTC
V gene: TRBV19; clone size: .; J gene: TRBJ1-2; D gene: TRBD1; CDR3 length: 12; CDR3 protein: CASSMEQGNMAF; CDR3 DNA: TGTGCCAGTAGTATGGAACAGGGGAATATGGCCTTC
V gene: TRBV6-5; clone size: once; J gene: TRBJ2-1; D gene: TRBD2; CDR3 length: 14; CDR3 protein: CASSWLAGGNEQFF; CDR3 DNA: TGTGCCAGCAGTTGGCTAGCGGGAGGCAATGAGCAGTTCTTC
V gene: TRBV6-5; clone size: .; J gene: TRBJ1-1; D gene: .; CDR3 length: 13; CDR3 protein: CASSGTANTEAFF; CDR3 DNA: TGTGCCAGCAGTGGGACGGCAAACACTGAAGCTTTCTTT
V gene: TRBV5-4; clone size: once; J gene: TRBJ2-1; D gene: .; CDR3 length: 15; CDR3 protein: CASSHFSRDHNEQFF; CDR3 DNA: TGTGCCAGCAGCCACTTTTCGCGGGACCACAATGAGCAGTTCTTC
V gene: TRBV29-1; clone size: .; J gene: TRBJ2-5; D gene: TRBD1; CDR3 length: 14; CDR3 protein: CSGGQGGDQETQYF; CDR3 DNA: TGCAGCGGTGGACAGGGTGGAGACCAAGAGACCCAGTACTTC
V gene: TRBV19; clone size: .; J gene: TRBJ2-3; D gene: .; CDR3 length: 14; CDR3 protein: CASRPEGITDTQYF; CDR3 DNA: TGTGCCAGCAGACCGGAGGGGATCACAGATACGCAGTATTTT
V gene: TRBV1; clone size: .; J gene: TRBJ2-3; D gene: .; CDR3 length: 15; CDR3 protein: CTSSQDGARRDTQYF; CDR3 DNA: TGCACCAGCAGCCAAGATGGGGCTAGACGAGATACGCAGTATTTT
V gene: TRBV19; clone size: .; J gene: TRBJ1-5; D gene: TRBD1; CDR3 length: 15; CDR3 protein: CASSRPGQFNQPQHF; CDR3 DNA: TGTGCCAGTAGTAGACCGGGACAGTTCAATCAGCCCCAGCATTTT
V gene: TRBV7-2; clone size: .; J gene: TRBJ2-2; D gene: TRBD2; CDR3 length: 18; CDR3 protein: CASSLQAGAFFGSGELFF; CDR3 DNA: TGTGCCAGCAGCTTACAGGCGGGAGCTTTCTTCGGCAGCGGGGAGCTGTTTTTT
V gene: TRBV4-3; clone size: .; J gene: TRBJ1-3; D gene: .; CDR3 length: 14; CDR3 protein: CASSQARGRNTIYF; CDR3 DNA: TGCGCCAGCAGCCAAGCGCGGGGGCGGAACACCATATATTTT
V gene: TRBV7-2; clone size: once; J gene: TRBJ2-5; D gene: .; CDR3 length: 13; CDR3 protein: CASSQTPPETQYF; CDR3 DNA: TGTGCCAGCAGCCAGACTCCCCCCGAGACCCAGTACTTC
V gene: TRBV4-2; clone size: .; J gene: TRBJ2-7; D gene: TRBD2; CDR3 length: 18; CDR3 protein: CASSQDLGLAVLGYEQYF; CDR3 DNA: TGTGCCAGCAGCCAAGACCTGGGACTAGCGGTGTTAGGCTACGAGCAGTACTTC
V gene: TRBV7-2; clone size: .; J gene: TRBJ1-1; D gene: .; CDR3 length: 12; CDR3 protein: CASSSGGAGAFF; CDR3 DNA: TGTGCCAGCAGCTCAGGAGGGGCCGGAGCTTTCTTT
V gene: TRBV7-2; clone size: .; J gene: TRBJ2-7; D gene: TRBD1; CDR3 length: 15; CDR3 protein: CASSLDGTGTYEQYF; CDR3 DNA: TGTGCCAGCAGCTTAGACGGGACAGGCACCTACGAGCAGTACTTC
V gene: TRBV30; clone size: .; J gene: TRBJ2-7; D gene: .; CDR3 length: 17; CDR3 protein: CAWSGGWQGTAIGEQYF; CDR3 DNA: TGTGCCTGGAGTGGCGGTTGGCAGGGAACGGCTATTGGCGAGCAGTACTTC
V gene: TRBV18; clone size: .; J gene: TRBJ1-6; D gene: TRBD1; CDR3 length: 15; CDR3 protein: CASSPSTGGNSPLHF; CDR3 DNA: TGTGCCAGCTCACCGTCGACAGGGGGAAATTCACCCCTCCACTTT
V gene: TRBV19; clone size: .; J gene: TRBJ1-5; D gene: .; CDR3 length: 15; CDR3 protein: CASSIALTGNQPQHF; CDR3 DNA: TGTGCCAGTAGTATAGCGCTCACAGGCAATCAGCCCCAGCATTTT
V gene: TRBV6-1; clone size: .; J gene: TRBJ2-2; D gene: .; CDR3 length: 14; CDR3 protein: CASRADLNTGELFF; CDR3 DNA: TGTGCCAGCAGGGCAGACCTGAACACCGGGGAGCTGTTTTTT
V gene: TRBV29-1; clone size: .; J gene: TRBJ1-2; D gene: .; CDR3 length: 14; CDR3 protein: CSVEDRVRRYGYTF; CDR3 DNA: TGCAGCGTTGAAGATCGCGTAAGGAGGTATGGCTACACCTTC
V gene: TRBV27; clone size: .; J gene: TRBJ1-1; D gene: .; CDR3 length: 13; CDR3 protein: CASSSRGSGKTFF; CDR3 DNA: TGTGCCAGCAGTTCCCGCGGAAGTGGTAAAACTTTCTTT
V gene: TRBV7-9; clone size: .; J gene: TRBJ1-1; D gene: .; CDR3 length: 14; CDR3 protein: CASSAWGSATEAFF; CDR3 DNA: TGTGCCAGCAGCGCGTGGGGTTCGGCCACTGAAGCTTTCTTT
V gene: TRBV6-1; clone size: .; J gene: TRBJ2-7; D gene: .; CDR3 length: 14; CDR3 protein: CASLAGARGYEQYF; CDR3 DNA: TGCGCCAGCCTCGCGGGAGCCAGGGGCTACGAGCAGTACTTC
V gene: TRBV12-5; clone size: .; J gene: TRBJ2-6; D gene: .; CDR3 length: 17; CDR3 protein: CASGRLGFRSGVNVLTF; CDR3 DNA: TGTGCTAGTGGCCGGCTAGGGTTTCGGTCCGGGGTCAACGTCCTGACTTTC
V gene: TRBV28; clone size: .; J gene: TRBJ1-1; D gene: .; CDR3 length: 13; CDR3 protein: CASSLIMNTEAFF; CDR3 DNA: TGTGCCAGCAGTCTGATTATGAACACTGAAGCTTTCTTT
V gene: TRBV7-3; clone size: .; J gene: TRBJ2-1; D gene: .; CDR3 length: 14; CDR3 protein: CASSPGARNNEQFF; CDR3 DNA: TGTGCCAGCAGCCCAGGGGCCAGAAACAATGAGCAGTTCTTC
V gene: TRBV5-6; clone size: few; J gene: TRBJ1-2; D gene: TRBD1; CDR3 length: 15; CDR3 protein: CASSLAKDRGYGYTF; CDR3 DNA: TGTGCCAGCAGCTTGGCTAAGGACAGGGGATATGGCTACACCTTC